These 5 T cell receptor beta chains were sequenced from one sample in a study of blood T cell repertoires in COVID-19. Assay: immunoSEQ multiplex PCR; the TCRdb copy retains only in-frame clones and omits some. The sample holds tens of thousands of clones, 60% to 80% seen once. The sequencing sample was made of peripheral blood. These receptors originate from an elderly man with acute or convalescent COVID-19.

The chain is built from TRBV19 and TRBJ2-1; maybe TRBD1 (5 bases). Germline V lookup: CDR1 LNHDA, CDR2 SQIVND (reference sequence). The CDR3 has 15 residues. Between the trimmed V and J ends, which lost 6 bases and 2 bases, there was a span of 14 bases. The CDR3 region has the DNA TGTGCCAGTAGGGAAGGGGCATTAACCTACAATGAGCAGTTCTTC. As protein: CASREGALTYNEQFF.

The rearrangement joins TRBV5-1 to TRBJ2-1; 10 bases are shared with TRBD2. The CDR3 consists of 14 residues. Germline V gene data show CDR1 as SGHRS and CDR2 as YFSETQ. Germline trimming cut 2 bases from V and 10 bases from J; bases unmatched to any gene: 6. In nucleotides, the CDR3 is TGCGCCAGCAGCTTAAGCGGGGGGGCCTTGGAGCAGTTCTTC. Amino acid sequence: CASSLSGGALEQFF.

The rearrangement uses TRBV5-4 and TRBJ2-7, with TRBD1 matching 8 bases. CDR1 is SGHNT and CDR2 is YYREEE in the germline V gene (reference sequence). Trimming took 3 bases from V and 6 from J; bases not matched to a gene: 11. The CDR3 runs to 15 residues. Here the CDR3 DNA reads TGTGCCAGCAGCTGGAAAGGCAGGGGGCCCGTCGAGCAGTACTTC. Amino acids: CASSWKGRGPVEQYF.

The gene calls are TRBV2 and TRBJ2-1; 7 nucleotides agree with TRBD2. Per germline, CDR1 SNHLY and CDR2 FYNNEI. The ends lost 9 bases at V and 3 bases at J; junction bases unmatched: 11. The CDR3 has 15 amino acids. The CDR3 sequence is CASTPPGGGYNEQFF. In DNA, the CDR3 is TGTGCCAGTACCCCGCCCGGCGGGGGCTACAATGAGCAGTTCTTC. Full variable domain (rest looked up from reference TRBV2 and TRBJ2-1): EPEVTQTPSHQVTQMGQEVILRCVPISNHLYFYWYRQILGQKVEFLVSFYNNEISEKSEIFDDQFSVERPDGSNFTLKIRSTKLEDSAMYFCASTPPGGGYNEQFFGPGTRLTVL.

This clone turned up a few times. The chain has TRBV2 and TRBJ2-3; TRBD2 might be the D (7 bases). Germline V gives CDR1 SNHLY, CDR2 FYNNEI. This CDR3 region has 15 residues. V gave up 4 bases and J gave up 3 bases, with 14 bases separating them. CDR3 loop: CASSGGGGPTDTQYF. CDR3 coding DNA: TGTGCCAGCAGTGGAGGGGGGGGGCCAACAGATACGCAGTATTTT. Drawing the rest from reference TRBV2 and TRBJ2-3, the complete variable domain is EPEVTQTPSHQVTQMGQEVILRCVPISNHLYFYWYRQILGQKVEFLVSFYNNEISEKSEIFDDQFSVERPDGSNFTLKIRSTKLEDSAMYFCASSGGGGPTDTQYFGPGTRLTVL.